Here is one T cell receptor beta chain with its context. This clonotype was observed many times. Its antigen target is currently unknown. Base qualities are missing; no much larger clone stands one base away. PBMCs were isolated by Ficoll-Paque density gradient centrifugation. The data stem from a study of T-cell memory formation after mild COVID-19 (dated by TCRdb to about 2021). Regarding the research as a whole: TCR sequence clusters from the two donors were largely donor specific. T-cell clones expanding and contracting after mild COVID-19 in two donors were tracked by longitudinal TCRalpha and TCRbeta repertoire sequencing. Two young, previously healthy adult volunteers, one female and one male, were included in the cohort. What the authors observed across the whole study: Only a couple of mild cases were covered by the study, and larger cohorts that include severe cases with pre-infection samples were considered necessary. Contracting CD4+ clones turned up mainly in the CM and EM memory subsets, whereas EMRA was where CD8+ clones were enriched. The detection of some responding clones in pre-infection memory suggests that pre-existing cross-reactive memory T cells joined the SARS-CoV-2 response. Balanced CD4/CD8 phenotypes were observed for clones contracting from day 15 to 85, whereas a bias towards CD4+ was observed for a second wave of clones expanding from day 15 to 37. Whether the second-wave clones peaking on day 37 were SARS-CoV-2 specific was not confirmed.

The germline V gene (reference sequence) provides CDR1 LGHDT and CDR2 YNNKEL. The CDR3 runs 11 amino acids, cysteine and phenylalanine included. Just CDR3 DNA is preserved here, 33 bases in frame from base 1. The V and J ends are trimmed by 1 base and 8 bases, leaving 2 bases between them. The sample was run on an Illumina NovaSeq 6000. TCRalpha and TCRbeta cDNA libraries were constructed by 5'RACE with constant-segment primers, with sample barcodes and unique molecular identifiers being introduced. Trizol reagent was used to extract RNA from every sample. Library amplification was performed in two PCR steps, and a second sample barcode and Illumina TruSeq adapters were introduced in the second step. Sequencing of the libraries was done on an Illumina NovaSeq, producing 2 x 150 bp paired-end reads. As for the original processing: With migec v1.2.7, reads were demultiplexed and then collapsed into UMI-guided consensus sequences. Using mixcr v2.1.11, UMI consensuses were aligned to TRA and TRB V and J templates and then assembled into clonotypes. Expanded or contracted clonotypes were those called significant by both edgeR and NoisET, with noise models trained on biological replicates. edgeR calls used a false discovery rate-adjusted p below 0.01 and a log2 fold-change threshold of 1. PCA with hierarchical clustering of max-normalized trajectories of the 1000 most abundant clonotypes was used as exploratory dynamics analysis. Separately sequenced CD4+ and CD8+ repertoires were used to assign a CD4 or CD8 phenotype to each responding clone. TCRdb redid the processing of the public reads, applying fastp at Q25 and MiXCR, and retained in-frame beta chains. Here each entry gathers all rows of one CDR3 protein and keeps the most common genes and DNA. The authors' filters were not applied to this entry. Counted in this sample were about 450,000 distinct CDR3 sequences; under 25% of them appeared once. The ten top clones hold over 10% of the sample.

The chain links TRBV3-1 with TRBJ2-2; the D segment cannot be called with confidence. This receptor was obtained from an adult woman who had mild COVID-19 (a few samples of this study predate the infection). The sample titles of this study are shuffled in the database, so cell type and time point are left out; the donor was told from shared clones. The sample was PBMCs or a T cell subset sorted from them (not recorded which). The nucleotide sequence is TGTGCCAGCAGCCAAGGAGGGGAGCTGTTTTTT. Its protein is CASSQGGELFF. With the rest looked up from the reference TRBV3-1 and TRBJ2-2 genes rather than sequenced, the full variable domain is DTAVSQTPKYLVTQMGNDKSIKCEQNLGHDTMYWYKQDSKKFLKIMFSYNNKELIINETVPNRFSPKSPDKAHLNLHINSLELGDSAVYFCASSQGGELFFGEGSRLTVL.